The next 14 T cell receptor beta chains were all read from a single sample in a study of T cells in localized non-small cell lung cancer. Produced via immunoSEQ multiplex PCR; TCRdb's table is partial and in-frame only. Of about 23,000 clones listed, 80% to 85% were seen once; the top ten hold more than 4.5%. Sequenced material: PBMCs, taken before any cancer treatment. The receptors derive from a man between 40 and 69 years old with stage II lung adenocarcinoma.

The rearrangement joins TRBV5-1 to TRBJ1-4, with a weak D call TRBD1 (5 bases). The CDR3 runs to 15 residues. Germline values: CDR1 SGHRS, CDR2 YFSETQ. Trimming removed 4 bases at V and 1 base at J, with 11 bases between. DNA for the CDR3: TGCGCCAGCAGCGATGTCCAGGGAACTAATGAAAAACTGTTTTTT. This codes for CASSDVQGTNEKLFF.

The chain links TRBV14 to TRBJ2-1; perhaps TRBD1 as D (6 bases). This CDR3 has 13 residues. V was shortened by 2 bases and J by 7 bases, with 9 bases between the two germline ends. Looked up from germline, CDR1 is SGHDN and CDR2 is FVKESK. This CDR3 is CASSQNTGNEQFF. For the CDR3, the DNA is TGTGCCAGCAGCCAAAATACAGGGAATGAGCAGTTCTTC.

This sequence joins TRBV5-5 and TRBJ1-4; D is unresolved. Germline V lookup: CDR1 SGHKS, CDR2 YYEKEE (reference sequence). The CDR3 has 15 amino acids. Trimming cost V 3 bases and J 6 bases, with 15 bases left between them. CDR3 in amino acids: CASSSLVGRDEKLFF. The CDR3, as DNA: TGTGCCAGCAGCTCCTTAGTGGGGAGAGATGAAAAACTGTTTTTT.

This rearrangement joins TRBV14 to TRBJ2-7; D is possibly TRBD1 (5 bases). The CDR3 has 12 amino acids. Per the germline V gene, CDR1 is SGHDN and CDR2 is FVKESK. Trimming left V 6 bases short and J 5 bases short, with 11 bases between. CDR3 loop: CASRVTGDEQYF. In DNA form, the CDR3 reads TGTGCCAGCAGAGTAACAGGCGACGAGCAGTACTTC. The full variable domain, completed using reference TRBV14 and TRBJ2-7, is EAGVTQFPSHSVIEKGQTVTLRCDPISGHDNLYWYRRVMGKEIKFLLHFVKESKQDESGMPNNRFLAERTGGTYSTLKVQPAELEDSGVYFCASRVTGDEQYFGPGTRLTVT.

The CDR3 DNA reads TGCGCCAGCAGCCAAGCTGCGGGGGGATGGGGAGAGACCCAGTACTTC. Protein sequence: CASSQAAGGWGETQYF. The chain links TRBV4-1 to TRBJ2-5; 8 bases map to TRBD2. The J segment lost 4 bases and the V segment lost 1 base, leaving 8 bases of the junction unmatched. Per germline, CDR1 MGHRA and CDR2 YSYEKL. The CDR3 sequence is 16 residues long.

V and J are TRBV4-3 and TRBJ1-1; no firm D call. The CDR3 contains 14 residues. Germline V gene sequence: CDR1 LGHNA, CDR2 YSLEER. V was trimmed by 5 bases and J by 11 bases, leaving 21 bases between them. CDR3 nucleotides: TGCGCCAGCAGCGCAGTCAGGTTGGGGAACGTGGCTTTCTTT. This codes for CASSAVRLGNVAFF.

J is TRBJ2-7 and V is TRBV15; 7 bases agree with TRBD1. V was clipped by 0 bases and J by 4 bases; unmatched bases: 6. Germline V CDR1 and CDR2: LNHNV, YYDKDF (reference sequence). CDR3 size: 15 residues. The CDR3 region has the DNA TGTGCCACCAGCAGAGAGCCTAGGGGGCCATACGAGCAGTACTTC. Translation: CATSREPRGPYEQYF.

The chain recombines TRBV10-3 with TRBJ1-2; weak D call: TRBD1 (6 bases). The CDR3 runs 18 residues. Trimming removed 6 bases at V and 2 bases at J, with 25 bases between. Germline CDR1 and CDR2: ENHRY and SYGVKD. DNA for the CDR3: TGTGCCATCAGCGATATTAGGGGGGAGGACAGTTTGAACTATGGCTACACCTTC. Protein: CAISDIRGEDSLNYGYTF.

This clone has a handful of counts. The chain joins TRBV25-1 to TRBJ1-5; D not certain. Per the germline V gene, CDR1 is MGHDK and CDR2 is SYGVNS. Trimming took off 2 bases at V and 0 bases at J, with 8 bases between the two ends. The CDR3 length is 15 residues. The CDR3, as DNA: TGTGCCAGCAGTGAAGGCGGGAGTAGCAATCAGCCCCAGCATTTT. Translated: CASSEGGSSNQPQHF.

The rearrangement joins TRBV7-9 to TRBJ1-2, with D perhaps matching TRBD1 (6 bases). The CDR3 runs to 16 residues. Germline values: CDR1 SEHNR, CDR2 FQNEAQ (reference sequence). The V end lost 4 bases, the J end lost 1 base, and 16 bases lay between the germline ends. Here the CDR3 DNA reads TGTGCCAGCAGCTCAATACAGGGAACGCTTAACTATGGCTACACCTTC. It is translated as CASSSIQGTLNYGYTF.

The J gene is TRBJ1-2, the V gene TRBV30; unclear D gene. V lost 7 bases and J lost 6, with 21 bases in between. Germline loops: CDR1 GTSNPN, CDR2 SVGIG (reference sequence). The length of the CDR3 is 14 residues. CDR3 region: CASWSTYGLDGYTF. The CDR3 nucleotides are TGTGCCTCCTGGTCGACTTACGGGCTGGATGGCTACACCTTC.

This rearrangement joins TRBV7-9 to TRBJ1-2; D might be TRBD1 (5 bases). V dropped 0 bases and J dropped 8 bases, with 10 bases sitting between them. Germline V gives CDR1 SEHNR, CDR2 FQNEAQ (reference sequence). This CDR3 contains 13 residues. DNA for the CDR3: TGTGCCAGCAGCTTAGCTCAATGGACAGGCTACACCTTC. The encoded protein is CASSLAQWTGYTF.

The chain links TRBV20-1 to TRBJ2-1; TRBD2 aligns across 11 bases. V shed 6 bases, J shed 14 bases, and the junction held 3 bases outside the gene matches. There are 10 residues in the CDR3. Germline lookup yields CDR1 DFQATT and CDR2 SNEGSKA (reference sequence). In DNA, the CDR3 is TGCAGTGCCATAGCGGGAGGGGAGTTCTTC. Translated: CSAIAGGEFF.

This clone appeared a single time. The chain joins TRBV15 to TRBJ2-3, with TRBD2 as a possible D gene (5 bases). Trimming removed 0 bases at V and 2 bases at J, with 12 bases between. CDR3 length equals 16 residues. Germline V gene sequence: CDR1 LNHNV, CDR2 YYDKDF (reference sequence). Here the CDR3 reads CATSRDGRGSTDTQYF. CDR3 coding DNA: TGTGCCACCAGCAGAGATGGGAGAGGATCCACAGATACGCAGTATTTT. Using reference TRBV15 and TRBJ2-3 for the parts outside the CDR3, the full variable domain is DAMVIQNPRYQVTQFGKPVTLSCSQTLNHNVMYWYQQKSSQAPKLLFHYYDKDFNNEADTPDNFQSRRPNTSFCFLDIRSPGLGDTAMYLCATSRDGRGSTDTQYFGPGTRLTVL.